This T cell receptor beta chain derives from a study of T-cell reconstitution after alpha-beta-depleted transplantation in children. During its preparation, the TCRbeta library received unique molecular identifiers. TCRdb redid the calling of the PCR reads with MiXCR, one entry per CDR3 protein. Of roughly 670,000 distinct CDR3 sequences listed, around 13% are singletons. Findings of the study overall: Counts and diversity of T cells one year after transplant came mostly from newly produced T cells.

Worth noting for this clonotype: Its target is not known.

The sequences come from PBMCs, collected before TCRalphabeta/CD19-depleted stem cell transplant. The source is a girl aged 2-10 years with congenital amegakaryocytic thrombocytopenia, due to receive a stem cell transplant.

The CDR3 bases are TGTGCCAGCAGTCACCGACTCAAGAGTACAGCGGGATCCTACAATGAGCAGTTCTTC. Translating it yields CASSHRLKSTAGSYNEQFF. This chain connects TRBV12-3 or TRBV12-4 to TRBJ2-1, with 7 bases fitting TRBD2. Unmatched junction bases numbered 17, after V lost 5 bases and J lost 1 base. The length of the CDR3 is 19 residues.